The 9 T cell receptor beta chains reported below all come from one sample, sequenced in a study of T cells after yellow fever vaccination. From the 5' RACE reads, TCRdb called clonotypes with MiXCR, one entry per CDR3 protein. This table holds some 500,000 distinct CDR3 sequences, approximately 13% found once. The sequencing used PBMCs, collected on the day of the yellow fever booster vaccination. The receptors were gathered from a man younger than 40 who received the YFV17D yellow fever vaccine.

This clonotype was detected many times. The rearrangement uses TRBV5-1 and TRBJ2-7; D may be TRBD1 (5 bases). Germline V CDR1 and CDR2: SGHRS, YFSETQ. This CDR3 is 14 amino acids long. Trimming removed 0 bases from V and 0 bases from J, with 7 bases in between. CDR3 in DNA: TGCGCCAGCAGCTTGGAGACAGTCTCCTACGAGCAGTACTTC. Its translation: CASSLETVSYEQYF.

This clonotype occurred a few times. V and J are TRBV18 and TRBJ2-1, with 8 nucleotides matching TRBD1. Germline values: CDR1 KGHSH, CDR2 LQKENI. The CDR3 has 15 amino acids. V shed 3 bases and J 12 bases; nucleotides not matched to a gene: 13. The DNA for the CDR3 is TGTGCCAGCTCACCCACCTTCGGACAGGGTATAGGGCAGTTCTTC. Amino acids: CASSPTFGQGIGQFF. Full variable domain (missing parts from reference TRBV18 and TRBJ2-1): NAGVMQNPRHLVRRRGQEARLRCSPMKGHSHVYWYRQLPEEGLKFMVYLQKENIIDESGMPKERFSAEFPKEGPSILRIQQVVRGDSAAYFCASSPTFGQGIGQFFGPGTRLTVL.

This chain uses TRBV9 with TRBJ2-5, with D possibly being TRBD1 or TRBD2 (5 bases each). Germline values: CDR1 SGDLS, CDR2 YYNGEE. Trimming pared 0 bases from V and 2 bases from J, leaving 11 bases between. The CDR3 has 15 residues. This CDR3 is CASSVGGTTQETQYF. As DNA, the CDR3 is TGTGCCAGCAGCGTAGGAGGGACGACACAAGAGACCCAGTACTTC.

The CDR3 reads CASSFPTGLAGEKNIQYF. The CDR3 DNA reads TGTGCCAGCAGTTTCCCGACGGGACTAGCGGGAGAGAAAAACATTCAGTACTTC. The rearrangement links TRBV28 to TRBJ2-4; 14 nucleotides line up with TRBD2. V lost 3 bases and J lost 4; bases outside the gene matches: 8. The CDR3 runs 18 residues. Germline V lookup: CDR1 MDHEN, CDR2 SYDVKM.

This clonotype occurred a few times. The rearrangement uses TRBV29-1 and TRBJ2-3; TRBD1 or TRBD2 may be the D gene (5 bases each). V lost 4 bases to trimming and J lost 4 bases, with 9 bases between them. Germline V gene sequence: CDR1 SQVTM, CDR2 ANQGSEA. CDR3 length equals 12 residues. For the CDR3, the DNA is TGCAGCGTTGCGCCGGGGCCAGATACGCAGTATTTT. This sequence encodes CSVAPGPDTQYF.

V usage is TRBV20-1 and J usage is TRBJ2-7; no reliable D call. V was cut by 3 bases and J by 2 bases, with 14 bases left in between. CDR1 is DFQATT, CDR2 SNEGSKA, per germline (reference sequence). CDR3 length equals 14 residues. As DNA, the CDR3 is TGCAGTGCTAGGGTCCCCGCGGCCCCCTACGAGCAGTACTTC. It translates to CSARVPAAPYEQYF.

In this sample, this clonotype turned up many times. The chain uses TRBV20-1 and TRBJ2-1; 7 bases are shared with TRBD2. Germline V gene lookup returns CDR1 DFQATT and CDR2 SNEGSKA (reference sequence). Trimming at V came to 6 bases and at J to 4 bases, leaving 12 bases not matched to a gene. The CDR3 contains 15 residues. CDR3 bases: TGCAGTGCGGGACCAGCTAGCGGAGCATACAATGAGCAGTTCTTC. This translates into CSAGPASGAYNEQFF.

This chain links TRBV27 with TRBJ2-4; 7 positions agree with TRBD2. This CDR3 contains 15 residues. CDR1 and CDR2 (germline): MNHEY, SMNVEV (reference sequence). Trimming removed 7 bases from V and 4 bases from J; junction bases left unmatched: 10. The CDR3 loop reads CASTPGGESKNIQYF. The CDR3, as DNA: TGTGCCAGCACCCCTGGGGGGGAATCTAAAAACATTCAGTACTTC.

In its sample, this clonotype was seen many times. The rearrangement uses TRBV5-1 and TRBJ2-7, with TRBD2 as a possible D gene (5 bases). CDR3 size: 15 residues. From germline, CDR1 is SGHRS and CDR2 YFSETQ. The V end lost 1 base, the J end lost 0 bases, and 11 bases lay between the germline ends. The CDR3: CASSLITAGSYEQYF. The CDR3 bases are TGCGCCAGCAGCTTGATAACGGCGGGCTCCTACGAGCAGTACTTC.